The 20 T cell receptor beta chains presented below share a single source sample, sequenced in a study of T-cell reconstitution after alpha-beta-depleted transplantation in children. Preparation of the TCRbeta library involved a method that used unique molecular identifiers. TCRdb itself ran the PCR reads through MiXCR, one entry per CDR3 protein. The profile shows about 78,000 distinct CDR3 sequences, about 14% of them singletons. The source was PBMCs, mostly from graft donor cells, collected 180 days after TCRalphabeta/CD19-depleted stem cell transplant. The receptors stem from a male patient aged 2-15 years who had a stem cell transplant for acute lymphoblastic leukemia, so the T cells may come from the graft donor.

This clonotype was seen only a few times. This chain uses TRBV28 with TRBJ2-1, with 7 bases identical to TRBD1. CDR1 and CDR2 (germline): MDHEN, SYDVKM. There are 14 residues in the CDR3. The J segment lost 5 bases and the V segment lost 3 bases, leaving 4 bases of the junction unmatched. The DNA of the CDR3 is TGTGCCAGCAGTTTCCACAGGGGAAACAATGAGCAGTTCTTC. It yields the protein CASSFHRGNNEQFF. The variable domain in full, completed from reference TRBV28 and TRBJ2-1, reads DVKVTQSSRYLVKRTGEKVFLECVQDMDHENMFWYRQDPGLGLRLIYFSYDVKMKEKGDIPEGYSVSREKKERFSLILESASTNQTSMYLCASSFHRGNNEQFFGPGTRLTVL.

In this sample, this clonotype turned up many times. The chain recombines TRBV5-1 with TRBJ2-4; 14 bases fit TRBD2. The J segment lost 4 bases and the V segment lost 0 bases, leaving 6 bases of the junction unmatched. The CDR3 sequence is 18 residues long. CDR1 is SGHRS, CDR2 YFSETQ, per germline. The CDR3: CASSLGGLAGVWKNIQYF. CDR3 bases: TGCGCCAGCAGCTTGGGGGGACTAGCGGGAGTTTGGAAAAACATTCAGTACTTC.

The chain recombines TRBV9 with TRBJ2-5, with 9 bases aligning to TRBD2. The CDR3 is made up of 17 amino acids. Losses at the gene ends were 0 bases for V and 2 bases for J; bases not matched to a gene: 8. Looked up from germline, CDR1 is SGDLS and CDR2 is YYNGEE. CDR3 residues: CASSVGVSGGTQETQYF. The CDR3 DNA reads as TGTGCCAGCAGCGTAGGGGTTAGCGGGGGTACTCAAGAGACCCAGTACTTC.

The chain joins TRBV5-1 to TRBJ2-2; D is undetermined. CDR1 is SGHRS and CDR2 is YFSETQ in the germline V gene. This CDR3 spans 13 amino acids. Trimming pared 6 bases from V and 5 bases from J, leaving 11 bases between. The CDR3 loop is CASTASGTGELFF. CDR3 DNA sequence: TGCGCCAGCACCGCCTCAGGAACCGGGGAGCTGTTTTTT.

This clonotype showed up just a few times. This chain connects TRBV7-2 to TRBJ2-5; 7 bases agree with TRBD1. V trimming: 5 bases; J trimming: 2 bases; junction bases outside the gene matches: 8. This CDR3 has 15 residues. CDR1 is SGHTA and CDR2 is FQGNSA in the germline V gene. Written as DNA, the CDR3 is TGTGCCAGCAGCCCTTTAAGGGGGCCGCAAGAGACCCAGTACTTC. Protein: CASSPLRGPQETQYF.

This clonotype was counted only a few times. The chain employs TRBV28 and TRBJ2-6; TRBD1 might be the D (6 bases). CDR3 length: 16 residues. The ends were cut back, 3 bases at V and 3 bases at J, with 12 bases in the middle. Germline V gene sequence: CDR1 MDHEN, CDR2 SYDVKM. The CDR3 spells CASSFEQGFGANVLTF. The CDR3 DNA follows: TGTGCCAGCAGTTTTGAACAGGGCTTTGGGGCCAACGTCCTGACTTTC.

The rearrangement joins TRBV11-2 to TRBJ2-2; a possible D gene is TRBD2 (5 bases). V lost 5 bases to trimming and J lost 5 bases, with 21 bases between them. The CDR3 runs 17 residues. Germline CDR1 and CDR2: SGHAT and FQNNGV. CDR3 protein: CASSARTFLGLTGELFF. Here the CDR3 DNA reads TGTGCCAGCAGCGCAAGGACTTTTCTAGGGTTGACCGGGGAGCTGTTTTTT.

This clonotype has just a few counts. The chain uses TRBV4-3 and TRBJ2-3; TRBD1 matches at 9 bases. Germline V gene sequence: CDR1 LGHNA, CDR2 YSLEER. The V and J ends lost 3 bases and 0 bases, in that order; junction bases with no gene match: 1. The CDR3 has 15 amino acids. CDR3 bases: TGCGCCAGCAGCCAGGACAGGGGAAGCACAGATACGCAGTATTTT. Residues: CASSQDRGSTDTQYF.

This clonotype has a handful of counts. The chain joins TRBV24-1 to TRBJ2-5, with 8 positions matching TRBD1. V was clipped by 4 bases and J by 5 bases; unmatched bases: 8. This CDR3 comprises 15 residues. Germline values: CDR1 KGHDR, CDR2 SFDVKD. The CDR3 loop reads CATSDRRDRRETQYF. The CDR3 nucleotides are TGTGCCACCAGTGACCGTAGGGACAGGAGGGAGACCCAGTACTTC.

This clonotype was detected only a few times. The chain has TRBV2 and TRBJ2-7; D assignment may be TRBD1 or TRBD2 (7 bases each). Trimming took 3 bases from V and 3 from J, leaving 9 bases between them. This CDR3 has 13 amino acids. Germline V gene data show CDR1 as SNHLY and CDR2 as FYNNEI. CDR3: CASSDRGGYEQYF. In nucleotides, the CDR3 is TGTGCCAGCAGTGACAGGGGGGGCTACGAGCAGTACTTC.

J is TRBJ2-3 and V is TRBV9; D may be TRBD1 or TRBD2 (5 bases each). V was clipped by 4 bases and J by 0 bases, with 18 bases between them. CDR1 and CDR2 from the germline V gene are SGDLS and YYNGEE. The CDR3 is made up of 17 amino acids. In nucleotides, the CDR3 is TGTGCCAGCAGCCCCTTCACCGGGACGCAAAGCACAGATACGCAGTATTTT. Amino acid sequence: CASSPFTGTQSTDTQYF. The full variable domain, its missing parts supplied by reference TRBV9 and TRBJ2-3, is DSGVTQTPKHLITATGQRVTLRCSPRSGDLSVYWYQQSLDQGLQFLIQYYNGEERAKGNILERFSAQQFPDLHSELNLSSLELGDSALYFCASSPFTGTQSTDTQYFGPGTRLTVL.

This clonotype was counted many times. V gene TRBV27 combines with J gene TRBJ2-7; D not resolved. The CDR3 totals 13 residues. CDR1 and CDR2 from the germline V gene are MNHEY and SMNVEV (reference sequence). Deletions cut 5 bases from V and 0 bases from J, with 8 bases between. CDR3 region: CASSPSSSYEQYF. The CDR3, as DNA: TGTGCCAGCAGTCCCTCTAGCTCCTACGAGCAGTACTTC.

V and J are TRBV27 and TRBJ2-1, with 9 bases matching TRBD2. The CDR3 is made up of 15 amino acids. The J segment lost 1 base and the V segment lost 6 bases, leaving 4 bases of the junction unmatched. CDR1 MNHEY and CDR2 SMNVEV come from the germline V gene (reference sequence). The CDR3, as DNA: TGTGCCAGCAGAACGAGCGGGAGGTCCTACAATGAGCAGTTCTTC. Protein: CASRTSGRSYNEQFF.

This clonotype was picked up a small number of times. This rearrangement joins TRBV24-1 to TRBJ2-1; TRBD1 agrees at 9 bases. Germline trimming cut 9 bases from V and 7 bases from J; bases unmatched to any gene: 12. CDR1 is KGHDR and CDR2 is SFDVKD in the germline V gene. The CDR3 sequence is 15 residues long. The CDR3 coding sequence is TGTGCCACCGGAAGACCGGGACAGGGCCGAAATGAGCAGTTCTTC. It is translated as CATGRPGQGRNEQFF.

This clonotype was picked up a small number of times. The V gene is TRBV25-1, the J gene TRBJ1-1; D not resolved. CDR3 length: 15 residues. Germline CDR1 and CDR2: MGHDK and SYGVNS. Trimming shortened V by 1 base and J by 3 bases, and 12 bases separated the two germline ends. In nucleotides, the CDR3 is TGTGCCAGCAGTGAATCTAGTTGGTTGGACACTGAAGCTTTCTTT. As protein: CASSESSWLDTEAFF.

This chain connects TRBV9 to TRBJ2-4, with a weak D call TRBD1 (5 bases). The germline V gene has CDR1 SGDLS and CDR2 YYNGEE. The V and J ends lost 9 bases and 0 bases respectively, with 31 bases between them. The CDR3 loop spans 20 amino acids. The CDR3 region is CATSFSFRAQPLLAKNIQYF. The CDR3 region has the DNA TGTGCCACCTCGTTTTCTTTCAGGGCCCAGCCCCTTCTAGCCAAAAACATTCAGTACTTC.

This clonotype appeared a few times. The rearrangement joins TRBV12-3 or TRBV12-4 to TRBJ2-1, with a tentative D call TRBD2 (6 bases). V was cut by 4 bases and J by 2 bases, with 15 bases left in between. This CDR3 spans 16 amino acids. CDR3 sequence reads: CASSYRGTDPYNEQFF. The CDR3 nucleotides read TGTGCCAGCAGTTACCGGGGGACGGACCCCTACAATGAGCAGTTCTTC.

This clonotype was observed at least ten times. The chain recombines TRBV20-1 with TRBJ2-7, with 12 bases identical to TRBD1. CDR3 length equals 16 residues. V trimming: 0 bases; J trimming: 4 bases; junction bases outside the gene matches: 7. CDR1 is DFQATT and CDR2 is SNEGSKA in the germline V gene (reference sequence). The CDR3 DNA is TGCAGTGCTAGAGATTCCGGGACAGGGGGCAAGTACGAGCAGTACTTC. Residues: CSARDSGTGGKYEQYF.

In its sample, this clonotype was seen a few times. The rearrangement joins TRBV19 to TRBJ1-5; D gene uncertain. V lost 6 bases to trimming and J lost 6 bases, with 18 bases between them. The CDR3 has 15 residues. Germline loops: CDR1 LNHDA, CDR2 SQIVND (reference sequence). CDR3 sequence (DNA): TGTGCCAGTAGCCTATTCCTTACCGGTCGTCAGCCCCAGCATTTT. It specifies CASSLFLTGRQPQHF.

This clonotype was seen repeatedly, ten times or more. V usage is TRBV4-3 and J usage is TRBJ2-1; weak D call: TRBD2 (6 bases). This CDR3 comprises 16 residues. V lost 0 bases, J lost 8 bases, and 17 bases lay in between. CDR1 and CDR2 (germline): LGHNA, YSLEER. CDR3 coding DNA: TGCGCCAGCAGCCAAGATCACGGGGGAGGACGCCATGAGCAGTTCTTC. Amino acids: CASSQDHGGGRHEQFF.